These 32 T cell receptor beta chains share one sample of origin, sequenced in a study of a mutant IDH1 vaccine in newly diagnosed glioma. The table came from immunoSEQ multiplex PCR; TCRdb's copy has only in-frame clones and leaves some out. The repertoire holds roughly 30,000 clones, with 81% as singletons. Their antigen targets remain unknown. Time point given: week 35, safety follow-up. Every vaccine dose comprised 300 ug of mutant IDH1 20-mer peptide plus topical imiquimod. The sequences come from PBMCs, collected from a glioma patient whose treatment included an IDH1 peptide vaccine. The receptor source for this set is a man in his thirties or forties with glioma.

The chain couples TRBV5-1 to TRBJ2-7; the D gene is possibly TRBD1 (5 bases). The V gene's germline CDR1 is SGHRS and CDR2 YFSETQ. The CDR3 is 14 residues long. V lost 4 bases, J lost 2 bases, and 13 bases lay in between. The CDR3 region is CASSLTTVTYEQYF. The CDR3, as DNA: TGCGCCAGCAGCCTAACGACAGTTACCTACGAGCAGTACTTC.

This chain's CDR3 is CASSLAGQGSSYEQYF. The CDR3 DNA reads as TGCGCCAGCAGCTTGGCCGGACAGGGGAGCTCCTACGAGCAGTACTTC. The V call is TRBV5-1, the J call TRBJ2-7; 9 bases are shared with TRBD1. V gave up 0 bases and J gave up 0 bases; unmatched junction bases: 4. Germline lookup yields CDR1 SGHRS and CDR2 YFSETQ. The CDR3 covers 16 residues.

For the CDR3, the DNA is TGTGCCAGCAGCTTATCGGCTCTAAACACTGAAGCTTTCTTT. This gives the protein CASSLSALNTEAFF. The chain joins TRBV7-2 to TRBJ1-1; D gene unclear. Trimming stripped 2 bases from V and 2 bases from J, with 9 bases between. Germline CDR1 is SGHTA and CDR2 is FQGNSA. The CDR3 totals 14 residues.

The genes are TRBV7-9 and TRBJ1-1; a weak D match, TRBD1 (6 bases). This CDR3 is 13 amino acids long. Per the germline V gene, CDR1 is SEHNR and CDR2 is FQNEAQ (reference sequence). V lost 1 base, J lost 10 bases, and 13 bases lay in between. CDR3 nucleotides: TGTGCCAGCAGCTTAGAGGGGGGGCGTGGAGCTTTCTTT. It specifies CASSLEGGRGAFF.

This clone was picked up a small number of times. The rearrangement joins TRBV6-5 to TRBJ2-3; 9 bases line up with TRBD2. The CDR3 loop spans 15 amino acids. Unmatched junction bases numbered 5, after V lost 5 bases and J lost 2 bases. The germline gives CDR1 MNHEY, CDR2 SVGAGI. The CDR3 is CASSPAGGPTDTQYF. The CDR3 DNA is TGTGCCAGCAGTCCCGCGGGAGGGCCCACAGATACGCAGTATTTT.

The rearrangement joins TRBV6-1 to TRBJ1-3; D not resolved. The V gene's germline CDR1 is MNHNS and CDR2 SASEGT. The V and J ends lost 4 bases and 0 bases respectively, with 13 bases between them. The CDR3 loop spans 16 amino acids. The CDR3 nucleotides are TGTGCCAGCAGTGTGACTGGGAGCCGCTCTGGAAACACCATATATTTT. Translating it yields CASSVTGSRSGNTIYF.

CDR3 loop: CASSSDRQGKVRTEAFF. CDR3 nucleotides: TGTGCCAGCAGTTCCGACCGACAGGGAAAAGTGAGGACTGAAGCTTTCTTT. The rearrangement links TRBV27 to TRBJ1-1, with 7 bases that match TRBD1. The CDR3 contains 17 residues. From germline, CDR1 is MNHEY and CDR2 SMNVEV (reference sequence). V gave up 4 bases and J gave up 5 bases; unmatched junction bases: 16.

V is TRBV27 and J is TRBJ1-2; D unresolved. CDR1 is MNHEY, CDR2 SMNVEV, per germline (reference sequence). Deletions cut 10 bases from V and 0 bases from J, with 12 bases between. This CDR3 has 13 amino acids. The CDR3 sequence is CATLGGANYGYTF. The DNA for the CDR3 is TGTGCCACCCTCGGCGGCGCTAACTATGGCTACACCTTC.

This clone showed up just once. The CDR3 reads CASSQGIEAFF. CDR3 DNA sequence: TGTGCCAGCAGCCAGGGGATTGAAGCTTTCTTT. This chain uses TRBV6-5 with TRBJ1-1, with D maybe TRBD1 (6 bases). Per the germline V gene, CDR1 is MNHEY and CDR2 is SVGAGI. V lost 6 bases and J 7 bases, leaving 9 bases between the germline ends. The CDR3 covers 11 residues.

V usage is TRBV10-3 and J usage is TRBJ1-1, with TRBD1 matching over 7 bases. CDR1 and CDR2 from the germline V gene are ENHRY and SYGVKD. J was trimmed by 0 bases and V by 7 bases; bases with no gene match: 14. The CDR3 extends over 17 amino acids. The CDR3 is CAIMPETPGTVNTEAFF. The DNA of the CDR3 is TGTGCCATCATGCCAGAAACCCCCGGGACAGTGAACACTGAAGCTTTCTTT.

The DNA of the CDR3 is TGTGCCTGGGTCGGATGGGACTATGGCTACACCTTC. Protein: CAWVGWDYGYTF. The chain combines TRBV30 with TRBJ1-2; unclear D gene. CDR1 is GTSNPN, CDR2 SVGIG, per germline (reference sequence). V dropped 5 bases and J dropped 3 bases, with 10 bases sitting between them. This CDR3 is 12 amino acids long.

The chain recombines TRBV5-1 with TRBJ1-1; no reliable D call. The CDR3 totals 11 residues. The V gene lost 6 bases and the J gene lost 8 bases, with 11 bases spanning the gap. Germline V gene lookup returns CDR1 SGHRS and CDR2 YFSETQ. The CDR3 region is CASNTGSEAFF. In DNA, the CDR3 is TGCGCCAGCAACACGGGGTCGGAAGCTTTCTTT. Using reference TRBV5-1 and TRBJ1-1 for the parts outside the CDR3, the full variable domain is KAGVTQTPRYLIKTRGQQVTLSCSPISGHRSVSWYQQTPGQGLQFLFEYFSETQRNKGNFPGRFSGRQFSNSRSEMNVSTLELGDSALYLCASNTGSEAFFGQGTRLTVV.

The J gene is TRBJ1-5, the V gene TRBV5-8; D is perhaps TRBD1 (6 bases). The V gene's germline CDR1 is SGHTS and CDR2 YDEGEE. V lost 1 base and J 6 bases, leaving 14 bases between the germline ends. The CDR3 sequence is 15 residues long. The CDR3 DNA reads as TGTGCCAGCAGCTTGTCGGGGGCGTCGGGTCAGCCCCAGCATTTT. Translation: CASSLSGASGQPQHF.

The chain uses TRBV15 and TRBJ2-2; TRBD2 aligns across 9 bases. The CDR3 is 15 residues long. The V and J ends lost 5 bases and 5 bases, in that order; junction bases with no gene match: 6. Germline V gene data show CDR1 as LNHNV and CDR2 as YYDKDF (reference sequence). The chain's CDR3 is CATSRGGEGTGELFF. The CDR3 bases are TGTGCCACCAGCCGCGGGGGGGAGGGTACCGGGGAGCTGTTTTTT.

This chain connects TRBV4-1 to TRBJ2-7; TRBD1 matches 11 bases. Germline CDR1 reads MGHRA; CDR2 reads YSYEKL. This CDR3 region has 14 residues. V trimming: 4 bases; J trimming: 9 bases; junction bases outside the gene matches: 8. The CDR3 loop reads CASSPRDRGFVQYF. The DNA for the CDR3 is TGCGCCAGCAGCCCCCGGGACAGGGGGTTTGTGCAGTACTTC.

A single count supports this clone. V and J are TRBV6-6 and TRBJ2-6, with D uncertain. Germline V gives CDR1 MNHNY, CDR2 SVGAGI (reference sequence). V was clipped by 6 bases and J by 4 bases, with 4 bases between them. The CDR3 has 12 residues. The CDR3 sequence: CASSPGANVLTF. CDR3 sequence (DNA): TGTGCCAGCAGCCCGGGGGCCAACGTCCTGACTTTC.

J is TRBJ1-1 and V is TRBV27; D might be TRBD1 (5 bases). CDR1 and CDR2 from the germline V gene are MNHEY and SMNVEV (reference sequence). V gave up 0 bases and J gave up 7 bases, with 12 bases separating them. The CDR3 has 14 residues. The CDR3 region has the DNA TGTGCCAGCAGTTTATCAACCGTGACAGTTGAAGCTTTCTTT. This sequence encodes CASSLSTVTVEAFF.

The chain uses TRBV19 and TRBJ2-1; weak D call: TRBD2 (6 bases). Trimming took 1 base from V and 10 from J, leaving 11 bases between them. The germline V gene has CDR1 LNHDA and CDR2 SQIVND (reference sequence). This CDR3 has 13 amino acids. CDR3 sequence reads: CASSIVKTSEQFF. CDR3 nucleotide sequence: TGTGCCAGTAGTATAGTTAAAACTAGCGAGCAGTTCTTC.

This clone was counted a few times. The chain is built from TRBV5-5 and TRBJ1-1; D unclear. There are 15 residues in the CDR3. Germline V gene data show CDR1 as SGHKS and CDR2 as YYEKEE (reference sequence). Between the trimmed V and J ends, which lost 4 bases and 2 bases, there was a span of 15 bases. DNA of the CDR3: TGTGCCAGCAGCCGTGGCCCAAACCGAAACACTGAAGCTTTCTTT. Amino acid sequence: CASSRGPNRNTEAFF.

J is TRBJ2-1 and V is TRBV2; TRBD2 aligns across 7 bases. The CDR3 is 13 residues long. V lost 2 bases to trimming and J lost 7 bases; unmatched junction nucleotides: 2. Per the germline V gene, CDR1 is SNHLY and CDR2 is FYNNEI. CDR3 bases: TGTGCCAGCAGTGAAAGGGGAGGGAATGAGCAGTTCTTC. This sequence encodes CASSERGGNEQFF.

This clone came up once. The chain couples TRBV7-9 to TRBJ2-7, with D possibly TRBD2 on 6 matching bases. V gave up 1 base and J gave up 0 bases, with 16 bases separating them. Germline V gene lookup returns CDR1 SEHNR and CDR2 FQNEAQ (reference sequence). The CDR3 covers 17 residues. CDR3 nucleotides: TGTGCCAGCAGCTTAGAGACCGGGACTCCCCACTCCTACGAGCAGTACTTC. Translated: CASSLETGTPHSYEQYF.

To note about this clone: Germline and junction disagree at one end, which may indicate a read error. This chain connects TRBV5-4 to TRBJ1-5; TRBD1 is a possible D gene (5 bases). The CDR3 covers 14 residues. Germline CDR1 reads SGHNT; CDR2 reads YYREEE (reference sequence). The CDR3: CASSLAGSSQPQHF. DNA of the CDR3: TGTGCCAGCAGTTTGGCAGGGAGTAGTCAGCCCCAGCATTTT. The variable domain in full, completed from reference TRBV5-4 and TRBJ1-5, reads ETGVTQSPTHLIKTRGQQVTLRCSSQSGHNTVSWYQQALGQGPQFIFQYYREEENGRGNFPPRFSGLQFPNYSSELNVNALELDDSALYLCASSLAGSSQPQHFGDGTRLSIL.

This clone was counted between two and nine times. The chain recombines TRBV6-1 with TRBJ1-1; tentative D call: TRBD1 (5 bases). The CDR3 has 13 amino acids. Trimming removed 6 bases at V and 7 bases at J, with 15 bases between. Per germline, CDR1 MNHNS and CDR2 SASEGT. The CDR3 nucleotides read TGTGCCAGCAGCAGAGGGTCTAGGGGTGAAGCTTTCTTT. Encoded protein: CASSRGSRGEAFF.

V usage is TRBV4-1 and J usage is TRBJ2-5, with D tentatively TRBD2 (5 bases). CDR3 length equals 13 residues. The V end lost 4 bases, the J end lost 11 bases, and 17 bases lay between the germline ends. Per the germline V gene, CDR1 is MGHRA and CDR2 is YSYEKL. As DNA, the CDR3 is TGCGCCAGCAGCCCTCTCGGGATTGGTCAGCAGTACTTC. Translated, it gives CASSPLGIGQQYF.

The chain combines TRBV27 with TRBJ2-6, with D hard to call. The CDR3 consists of 17 residues. V lost 7 bases and J lost 1, with 17 bases in between. The V gene's germline CDR1 is MNHEY and CDR2 SMNVEV (reference sequence). CDR3 region: CASKAVYNPSGANVLTF. For the CDR3, the DNA is TGTGCCAGCAAGGCGGTCTATAACCCATCTGGGGCCAACGTCCTGACTTTC.

This chain joins TRBV7-9 and TRBJ2-2; D gene uncertain. The CDR3 covers 14 residues. Germline CDR1 SEHNR, CDR2 FQNEAQ (reference sequence). V lost 4 bases and J lost 6, with 12 bases in between. The CDR3 coding sequence is TGTGCCAGCAGCTCCCTCATCGAGCCCGGGGAGCTGTTTTTT. As protein: CASSSLIEPGELFF.

This clone was observed many times. The chain is built from TRBV7-9 and TRBJ2-7, with 9 bases identical to TRBD1. V shed 4 bases and J 3 bases; nucleotides not matched to a gene: 7. Germline values: CDR1 SEHNR, CDR2 FQNEAQ (reference sequence). The CDR3 is 15 amino acids. The CDR3 here is CASSSLDRGDYEQYF. CDR3 nucleotide sequence: TGTGCCAGCAGCTCACTCGACAGGGGGGACTACGAGCAGTACTTC.

The chain carries TRBV4-1 and TRBJ2-7, with 9 bases fitting TRBD1. Germline lookup yields CDR1 MGHRA and CDR2 YSYEKL. The CDR3 contains 15 residues. J gave up 4 bases and V 2 bases, and 6 bases lay outside the gene matches. The CDR3: CASSQNRDRAYEQYF. CDR3 DNA sequence: TGCGCCAGCAGCCAAAACCGGGACAGGGCGTACGAGCAGTACTTC.

This clone was recorded once. The V gene is TRBV5-1, the J gene TRBJ2-1; D is uncertain. Trimming shortened V by 4 bases and J by 1 base, and 9 bases separated the two germline ends. CDR3 length equals 14 residues. Germline V gene sequence: CDR1 SGHRS, CDR2 YFSETQ. Here the CDR3 reads CASSPDASYNEQFF. The CDR3 coding sequence is TGCGCCAGCAGCCCTGACGCTTCCTACAATGAGCAGTTCTTC.

This chain connects TRBV19 to TRBJ2-2, with 7 nucleotides matching TRBD2. This CDR3 comprises 14 residues. J was trimmed by 1 base and V by 7 bases; bases with no gene match: 3. Germline V gene sequence: CDR1 LNHDA, CDR2 SQIVND (reference sequence). The CDR3 sequence: CASNKRGNTGELFF. For the CDR3, the DNA is TGTGCCAGTAACAAGCGGGGGAACACCGGGGAGCTGTTTTTT.

V usage is TRBV10-1 and J usage is TRBJ2-3; TRBD2 is a possible D gene (6 bases). V was pared by 4 bases and J by 8 bases, with 13 bases between. CDR3 length equals 13 residues. Germline assignment: CDR1 WNHNN and CDR2 SYGVQD (reference sequence). The chain's CDR3 is CASSVGLLGTQYF. The CDR3 DNA follows: TGCGCCAGCAGTGTGGGACTCCTAGGTACGCAGTATTTT.

This clone was picked up a small number of times. The rearrangement uses TRBV4-1 and TRBJ1-5; TRBD1 might be the D (5 bases). CDR1 is MGHRA, CDR2 YSYEKL, per germline. CDR3 length equals 16 residues. The germline V and J ends were trimmed by 4 bases and 6 bases, with 19 bases remaining between them. For the CDR3, the DNA is TGCGCCAGCAGCCCCCTGGGAGGGGAGCCCTTTCAGCCCCAGCATTTT. Translating it yields CASSPLGGEPFQPQHF.